This TCR beta chain was found in a study of cytomegalovirus exposure and HLA in healthy donors. The CDR3 runs 15 residues. The V gene lost 5 bases and the J gene lost 6 bases, with 20 bases spanning the gap. Per the germline V gene, CDR1 is SEHNR and CDR2 is FQNEAQ (reference sequence). A multiplex PCR was run with 60 Vbeta primers and 13 Jbeta primers. Assay: immunoSEQ multiplex PCR; the TCRdb copy retains only in-frame clones and omits some. The sample shows roughly 120,000 clones, 73% of them seen only once. The material sequenced was PBMCs. The chain couples TRBV7-9 to TRBJ2-7; D is perhaps TRBD1 (7 bases). This sequence originates from a man in his forties in good health and CMV-seronegative. CDR3 nucleotide sequence: TGTGCCAGCAGCAACCGGGCAGGGGGGAACGGCGAGCAGTACTTC. Its protein is CASSNRAGGNGEQYF.